A selection of T cell receptor beta chains follows, all from one sample in a study of cytomegalovirus exposure and HLA in healthy donors. The protocol was immunoSEQ multiplex PCR, while the TCRdb copy is restricted to in-frame clones and leaves out a portion. This table has approximately 150,000 clones, 64% appearing once. The sequencing input was PBMCs. The source of these receptors is a woman between 25 and 40 years old in good health and CMV-seropositive. Both conserved end residues are part of each CDR3. D genes are given only for firm matches. Only part of the rows carry a size: once, few, many, or a class if the clone is expanded.

j_call v_call clone_size d_call cdr3_aa cdr3_nt
TRBJ2-6 TRBV19 NA NA CASSTQISGANVLTF TGTGCCAGTAGTACCCAGATCTCTGGGGCCAACGTCCTGACTTTC
TRBJ2-2 TRBV9 NA NA CASSPSSGVRELFF TGTGCCAGCAGCCCATCCTCAGGCGTAAGGGAGCTGTTTTTT
TRBJ2-7 TRBV27 NA NA CATQAAGLSYEQYF TGTGCCACCCAAGCCGCGGGTCTCAGCTACGAGCAGTACTTC
TRBJ1-3 TRBV6-5 NA TRBD1 CASSLIQGKSTIYF TGTGCCAGCAGTTTGATACAGGGGAAAAGCACCATATATTTT
TRBJ1-4 TRBV5-4 NA NA CASSTLGRRTNEKLFF TGTGCCAGCAGCACCTTGGGGCGGAGAACTAATGAAAAACTGTTTTTT
TRBJ2-1 TRBV13 NA NA CASSSRYNEQFF TGTGCCAGCAGCTCCCGTTACAATGAGCAGTTCTTC
TRBJ1-3 TRBV4-1 few NA CASSQPGFPGNTIYF TGCGCCAGCAGCCAACCAGGTTTTCCTGGAAACACCATATATTTT
TRBJ2-3 TRBV5-6 NA NA CASSPLWALSSTDTQYF TGTGCCAGCAGCCCTCTATGGGCTCTTTCTAGCACAGATACGCAGTATTTT
TRBJ2-1 TRBV4-2 few NA CASSLQGEQFF TGTGCCAGCAGCTTACAGGGCGAGCAGTTCTTC
TRBJ1-2 TRBV5-4 few TRBD1 CASSMVGQGIYGYTF TGTGCCAGCAGTATGGTGGGACAGGGGATCTATGGCTACACCTTC
TRBJ2-1 TRBV5-4 NA NA CASSWDINQYNEQFF TGTGCCAGCAGCTGGGACATAAACCAGTACAATGAGCAGTTCTTC
TRBJ1-1 TRBV15 NA NA CATSRDPDSEAFF TGTGCCACCAGCAGAGATCCCGACAGTGAAGCTTTCTTT
TRBJ2-2 TRBV6-6 NA NA CASSYSREAGELFF TGTGCCAGCAGTTACTCCAGGGAGGCCGGGGAGCTGTTTTTT
TRBJ2-3 TRBV9 NA TRBD2 CASTEIGGWEDTQYF TGTGCCAGCACCGAGATCGGGGGGTGGGAAGATACGCAGTATTTT
TRBJ1-3 TRBV5-1 NA TRBD1 CASSLSGGSGNTIYF TGCGCCAGCAGCTTGTCAGGGGGCTCTGGAAACACCATATATTTT
TRBJ2-1 TRBV2 NA TRBD2 CASSKLAGAYNEQFF TGTGCCAGCAGTAAACTAGCGGGAGCTTACAATGAGCAGTTCTTC
TRBJ1-2 TRBV28 once NA CASSLARGYTF TGTGCCAGCAGTTTGGCACGTGGCTACACCTTC
TRBJ1-1 TRBV5-6 NA TRBD1 CASSWTGGADTEAFF TGTGCCAGCAGCTGGACAGGGGGCGCGGACACTGAAGCTTTCTTT
TRBJ2-1 TRBV29-1 NA NA CSVHVGFDEQFF TGCAGCGTTCACGTCGGGTTTGATGAGCAGTTCTTC
TRBJ1-1 TRBV20-1 NA NA CSARSGRIPF TGCAGTGCTAGAAGCGGACGGATTCCCTTT
TRBJ2-6 TRBV27 once NA CASRGAGNVLTF TGTGCCAGCAGGGGAGCTGGGAACGTCCTGACTTTC
TRBJ2-1 TRBV4-2 NA TRBD2 CASIHRTSGWNEQFF TGTGCCTCTATACATCGGACTAGCGGGTGGAATGAGCAGTTCTTC
TRBJ2-5 TRBV27 NA TRBD2 CASSPDSGRLKIQYF TGTGCCAGCAGTCCCGATAGCGGGAGGTTGAAGATCCAGTACTTC
TRBJ1-2 TRBV2 NA TRBD1 CASSGQGPIGYTF TGTGCCAGCAGTGGACAGGGTCCAATCGGCTACACCTTC
TRBJ1-3 TRBV5-4 NA TRBD1 CASSGNRGIGNTIYF TGTGCCAGCAGCGGGAACAGGGGGATTGGAAACACCATATATTTT
TRBJ2-7 TRBV6-1 few NA CASNSQLYEQYF TGTGCCAGCAACTCACAGCTCTACGAGCAGTACTTC
TRBJ2-1 TRBV11-2 NA TRBD2 CASSPSGSFIVEQFF TGTGCCAGCAGCCCGAGCGGGAGCTTTATTGTTGAGCAGTTCTTC